This entry features one T cell receptor (beta chain) sequence. The data belong to a study of blood T cell repertoires in COVID-19. TCRdb keeps only in-frame clones here, not all; method: immunoSEQ multiplex PCR. This sample yields some 99,000 clones, of which about four fifths are seen a single time; roughly a quarter belongs to the top ten. Germline V gives CDR1 SGHRS, CDR2 YFSETQ. This CDR3 spans 14 amino acids. V lost 0 bases to trimming and J lost 4 bases; unmatched junction nucleotides: 3. Input material: peripheral blood. The receptor's source is a man aged 70-80 years with acute or convalescent COVID-19. The chain links TRBV5-1 to TRBJ1-1; 7 positions agree with TRBD1. CDR3 nucleotide sequence: TGCGCCAGCAGCTTGGAGGGACAGACCACTGAAGCTTTCTTT. It encodes CASSLEGQTTEAFF.